This is a list of T cell receptor beta chains from one sample in a study of T cells in Graves' hyperthyroidism and ophthalmopathy. TCRdb used MiXCR to reprocess the multiplex PCR reads, holding one entry per CDR3 protein. The sample has approximately 400,000 distinct CDR3 sequences; more than 12% are singletons. The sequenced sample consisted of blood. These receptors were taken from a man in his fifties with Graves' ophthalmopathy. Each CDR3 is given with its conserved first and last residue. The D gene is left open where the match is weak. Size is omitted from some rows. Given values are once, few, many or a class for expanded clones.

J	V	size	D	DNA	CDR3
TRBJ2-2	TRBV7-9	many	-	TGTGCCAGCAGCTTAGACGCCGGGGAGCTGTTTTTT	CASSLDAGELFF
TRBJ2-3	TRBV2	many	-	TGTGCCAGCAGTGTGGCCATGACAGATACGCAGTATTTT	CASSVAMTDTQYF
TRBJ2-3	TRBV28	-	-	TGTGCCAGCAGTTTTGGAGGGACCCCTCAGGGAGATACGCAGTATTTT	CASSFGGTPQGDTQYF
TRBJ1-2	TRBV7-9	few	-	TGTGCCAGCAGCTTACCTAAAGACAGGAACTATGGCTACACCTTC	CASSLPKDRNYGYTF
TRBJ2-4	TRBV28	many	TRBD2	TGTGCCAGCAGTTCAAGTAGTGGCGGGAGGCAAAATCAAAACATTCAGTACTTC	CASSSSSGGRQNQNIQYF
TRBJ2-2	TRBV5-1	many	TRBD2	TGCGCCAGCAGCTCCCATTATGGCGGGAGGGGAGTTACCGGGGAGCTGTTTTTT	CASSSHYGGRGVTGELFF
TRBJ2-3	TRBV28	few	TRBD1	TGTGCCAGCAGTTCTCCTTCAGGGGGCAGGACAGATACGCAGTATTTT	CASSSPSGGRTDTQYF
TRBJ2-7	TRBV10-3	few	TRBD2	TGTGCCATCATTTCGGGAGGGCTATACGAGCAGTACTTC	CAIISGGLYEQYF
TRBJ2-3	TRBV7-9	-	-	TGTGCCAGCAGCTTAGCTAGGATCTATACGCAGTATTTT	CASSLARIYTQYF
TRBJ2-3	TRBV7-2	many	-	TGTGCCAGCAGCCCCCAGACTAGTTACACAGATACGCAGTATTTT	CASSPQTSYTDTQYF
TRBJ2-2	TRBV12-5	many	TRBD2	TGTGCTAGTGGTTTGGTACGGGCTAGCGGGGCCGGGGAGCTGTTTTTT	CASGLVRASGAGELFF
TRBJ1-2	TRBV15	many	-	TGTGCCACCAGCAGAGATGGGAGGACGGACTATGGCTACACCTTC	CATSRDGRTDYGYTF
TRBJ2-5	TRBV18	many	-	TGTGCCAGCTCACGGAAACATCAAGAGACCCAGTACTTC	CASSRKHQETQYF